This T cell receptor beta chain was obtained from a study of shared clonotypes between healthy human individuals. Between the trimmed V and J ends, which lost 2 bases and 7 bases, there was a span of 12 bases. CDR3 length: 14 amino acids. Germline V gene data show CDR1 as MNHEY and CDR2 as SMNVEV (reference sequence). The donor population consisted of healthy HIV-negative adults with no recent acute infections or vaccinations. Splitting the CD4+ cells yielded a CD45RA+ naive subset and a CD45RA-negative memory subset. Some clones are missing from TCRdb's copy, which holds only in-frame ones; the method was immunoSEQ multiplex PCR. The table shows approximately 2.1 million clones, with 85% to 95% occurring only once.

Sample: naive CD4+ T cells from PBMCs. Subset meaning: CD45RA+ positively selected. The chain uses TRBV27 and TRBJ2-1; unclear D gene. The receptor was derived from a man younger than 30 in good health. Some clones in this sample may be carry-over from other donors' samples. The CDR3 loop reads CASSLMPVDNEQFF. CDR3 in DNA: TGTGCCAGCAGTTTAATGCCGGTGGATAATGAGCAGTTCTTC.